This TCR beta chain was profiled in a study of T cell repertoires in cytomegalovirus infection. For the study at large: TCR beta signatures that were public indicated CMV infection and matching HLA type. Study-wide findings and caveats: Accumulated public TCR beta family frequency recognized individuals carrying CMV together with the relevant HLA. Ex vivo, HLA-C-restricted CMV-specific TCR beta clonotypes prevailed over the rest of the response.

On this clonotype itself: Its matching antigen is unknown. Germline and junction disagree at one end, which may indicate a read error.

TCRdb re-called the reads with MiXCR, one entry per CDR3 protein. The table includes about 740,000 distinct CDR3 sequences, less than 40% detected once. The receptor was isolated from a human donor in good health (CMV status not recorded). Some clones in this sample may be carry-over from other donors' samples. The sequenced sample was PBMCs.

The CDR3, as DNA: TGTGCCAGCAGTTACATGGGCAGCATTAATGAAAAAATGTTTTTT. Residues: CASSYMGSINEKMFF. V and J are TRBV6-6 and TRBJ1-4; D not resolved. This CDR3 comprises 15 residues. Germline loops: CDR1 MNHNY, CDR2 SVGAGI (reference sequence).